This T cell receptor beta chain derives from a study of cytomegalovirus exposure and HLA in healthy donors. Findings and caveats of the study: Researchers reported from a later analysis that most CMV-associated TCR beta chains appeared HLA-restricted. In vitro confirmation showed a few CMV-associated chains to be CMV antigen specific.

The germline CDR1 and CDR2 sequences are SGHRS and YFSETQ. V gave up 3 bases and J gave up 6 bases; unmatched junction bases: 1. The CDR3 spans 15 residues. Donors were nominally healthy when sampled, though unrecorded immune exposures were likely. PCR was performed using 60 Vbeta and 13 Jbeta primers. Authors' methods: In a later analysis, about 12 million of 83 million or so unique beta chains occurred in at least two donors. TCRdb keeps only in-frame clones here, not all; method: immunoSEQ multiplex PCR. V and J calls and clone size come straight from that table; D and trimming were deduced from the DNA. The table shows tens of thousands of clones, with approximately 84% occurring only once. On this clone itself: Its antigen is unidentified. Other DNA sequences from this sample encode an identical CDR3 as well.

V and J are TRBV5-1 and TRBJ2-1; 15 positions agree with TRBD2. Input material: PBMCs. The clonotype originates from a young man in good health and CMV-seronegative. CDR3 nucleotide sequence: TGCGCCAGCAGCTCGGGACTAGCGGGAGGCAATGAGCAGTTCTTC. This encodes CASSSGLAGGNEQFF.